This T cell receptor beta chain was captured by sequencing in a study of T cell responses to AZD1222 COVID-19 vaccine. Findings of the study overall: Distributed over spike, vaccine-associated CD4 TCRs predominated at 160-218 and 743-854. The donor cohort was predominantly white British with a female majority, and clonal diversity may have been underestimated.

Assay used: immunoSEQ multiplex PCR; TCRdb lists only in-frame clones, some missing. The sample records about 130,000 clones, roughly 90% being singletons. V was trimmed by 9 bases and J by 9 bases, leaving 21 bases between them. The germline CDR1 and CDR2 sequences are MNHEY and SVGAGI. The CDR3 has 15 amino acids. Note on this clone: The target antigen is unknown.

The receptor comes from an adult in good health. The chain has TRBV6-5 and TRBJ1-6; TRBD1 might be the D (5 bases). The sequenced sample was peripheral blood, obtained on day 0 of AZD1222 vaccination. CDR3 amino acids: CASMGGWSGASPLHF. CDR3 DNA sequence: TGTGCCAGTATGGGGGGATGGAGTGGGGCTTCACCCCTCCACTTT.